This T cell receptor (beta chain) was found in a study of CD8 T cells in ankylosing spondylitis. TCRdb called the 5' RACE reads again in MiXCR, with one record for every CDR3 protein. Among about 500,000 distinct CDR3 sequences listed, about 5.7% were seen once. As concerns this clonotype: Its antigen is currently unknown.

Notes on the study in general: A subset of motif variants has previously been described in the synovial fluid and blood of reactive arthritis. As for the disease-linked clones, they showed a CD8+ phenotype and occurred at relatively low frequencies in peripheral blood. What appeared characteristic of ankylosing spondylitis blood was a TCR beta motif of fewer than ten highly homologous variants. Enrichment of disease-linked clones was reportedly significant in matched ankylosing spondylitis synovial fluid.

Germline V lookup: CDR1 LGHNA, CDR2 YSLEER. This CDR3 has 16 amino acids. Trimming took 1 base from V and 4 from J, leaving 13 bases between them. Sequencing was performed on blood, either unsorted or a sorted T cell fraction (not recorded which). The clonotype originates from a male donor with ankylosing spondylitis. This sequence joins TRBV4-3 and TRBJ1-4, with D possibly matching TRBD1 (5 bases). CDR3 amino acids: CASSQGLQGHNEKLFF. The CDR3 nucleotides read TGCGCCAGCAGCCAAGGGTTGCAGGGCCATAATGAAAAACTGTTTTTT.